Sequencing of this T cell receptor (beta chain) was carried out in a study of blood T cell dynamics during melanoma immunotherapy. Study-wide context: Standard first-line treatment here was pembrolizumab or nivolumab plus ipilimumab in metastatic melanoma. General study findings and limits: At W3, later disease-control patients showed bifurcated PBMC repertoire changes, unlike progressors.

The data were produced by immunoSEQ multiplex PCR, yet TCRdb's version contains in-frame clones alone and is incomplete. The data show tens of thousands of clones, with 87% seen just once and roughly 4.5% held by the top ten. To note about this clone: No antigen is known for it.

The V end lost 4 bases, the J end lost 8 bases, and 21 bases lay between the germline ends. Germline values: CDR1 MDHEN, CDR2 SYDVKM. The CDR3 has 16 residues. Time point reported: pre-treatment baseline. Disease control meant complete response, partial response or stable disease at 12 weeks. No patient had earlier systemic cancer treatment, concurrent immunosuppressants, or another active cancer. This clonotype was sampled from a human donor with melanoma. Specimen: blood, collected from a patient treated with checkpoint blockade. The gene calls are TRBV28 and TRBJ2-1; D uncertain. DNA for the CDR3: TGTGCCAGCAGTTCATCAGGTCCCCGTTTGATGGATGAGCAGTTCTTC. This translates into CASSSSGPRLMDEQFF.